Each of the 2 T cell receptor beta chains below was sequenced from the same sample in a study of CD8 T cells in ankylosing spondylitis. Findings of the study overall: Apparently characteristic of ankylosing spondylitis blood was a TCR beta motif (under ten highly homologous variants).

From the 5' RACE reads, TCRdb called clonotypes with MiXCR, one entry per CDR3 protein. The sample includes some 240,000 distinct CDR3 sequences, 5.5% to 7.5% of them seen just once. For these TCRs, the target antigens are not known. Specimen: blood, either unsorted or a sorted T cell fraction (not recorded which). The receptors shown here come from a male donor with ankylosing spondylitis.

This clonotype came up a few times. The chain couples TRBV28 to TRBJ1-1, with 7 bases aligning to TRBD1. The CDR3 has 15 amino acids. Germline V lookup: CDR1 MDHEN, CDR2 SYDVKM. Trimming cost V 8 bases and J 2 bases; bases outside gene matches: 11. In DNA form, the CDR3 reads TGTGCCAGCGAACGTCCGGGACAGCTAAACACTGAAGCTTTCTTT. It translates to CASERPGQLNTEAFF.

This clonotype appeared many times. This chain connects TRBV3-1 to TRBJ2-5; 14 bases match TRBD2. The CDR3 extends over 16 amino acids. J gave up 2 bases and V 4 bases, and 3 bases lay outside the gene matches. Germline CDR1 is LGHDT and CDR2 is YNNKEL (reference sequence). For the CDR3, the DNA is TGTGCCAGCAGCCCCTGGACTAGCGGGGGGCAAGAGACCCAGTACTTC. Translated: CASSPWTSGGQETQYF.